What follows describes a single TCR beta chain. Its specificity is unknown. The sample comes from a study of T-cell reconstitution after alpha-beta-depleted transplantation in children. Notes on the study in general: Some patients owed their high day-60 TCRbeta diversity to surviving recipient T cells and thymic progenitors. Diversity and T-cell counts at one year after transplant derived mostly from new T cells. Expanded clones from the graft, numbering several hundred, reportedly supplied alpha-beta T cells about two months after transplant.

Construction of the TCRbeta library involved unique molecular identifiers. A single record per CDR3 protein comes from TCRdb applying MiXCR to the PCR reads. The sample consists of under 85,000 distinct CDR3 sequences, 15% to 20% of them appearing once. The sequencing used PBMCs, mostly from graft donor cells, collected 360 days after TCRalphabeta/CD19-depleted stem cell transplant. This clonotype was obtained from a male patient between 2 and 15 years old who had a stem cell transplant for acute lymphoblastic leukemia, so the T cells may come from the graft donor.

The chain's CDR3 is CASSLLAGVSNEQFF. Here the CDR3 DNA reads TGCGCCAGCAGCTTACTAGCGGGAGTGAGCAATGAGCAGTTCTTC. This chain links TRBV5-1 with TRBJ2-1; TRBD2 matches 11 bases. CDR1 and CDR2 from the germline V gene are SGHRS and YFSETQ. V lost 2 bases, J lost 6 bases, and 4 bases stayed unmatched. The length of the CDR3 is 15 residues.